These 22 T cell receptor beta chains were sequenced from one sample in a study of cytomegalovirus exposure and HLA in healthy donors. PCR primers comprised 60 Vbeta and 13 Jbeta primers. The method was immunoSEQ multiplex PCR; TCRdb's version includes in-frame clones alone and lacks a portion of them. The top ten hold 4.9% of the sample, which has approximately 150,000 clones, roughly 81% seen once. The sequencing input was PBMCs. The receptors were gathered from a woman younger than 30 in good health and CMV-seropositive.

This CDR3 reads CASSLGPPGGSSYEQYF. The DNA for the CDR3 is TGTGCCAGCAGCTTAGGTCCCCCGGGGGGGAGCTCCTACGAGCAGTACTTC. This chain links TRBV7-6 with TRBJ2-7; 8 bases fit TRBD2. V lost 1 base and J lost 0; bases outside the gene matches: 8. Per germline, CDR1 SGHVS and CDR2 FNYEAQ. The CDR3 is 17 residues long.

V and J are TRBV28 and TRBJ1-4; 7 nucleotides match TRBD1. Germline CDR1 reads MDHEN; CDR2 reads SYDVKM. CDR3 length equals 13 residues. Trimming removed 10 bases from V and 4 bases from J; junction bases left unmatched: 6. The CDR3 region is CATLGQLNEKLFF. As DNA, the CDR3 is TGTGCCACCCTGGGACAGCTTAATGAAAAACTGTTTTTT.

This chain's CDR3 is CATSRVGGYNSPLHF. CDR3 nucleotides: TGTGCCACCAGCAGAGTGGGAGGCTATAATTCACCCCTCCACTTT. The chain is built from TRBV15 and TRBJ1-6; D unclear. The V and J ends lost 1 base and 3 bases respectively, with 7 bases between them. Germline V gene data show CDR1 as LNHNV and CDR2 as YYDKDF (reference sequence). CDR3 length: 15 amino acids. The whole variable domain, remainder taken from reference TRBV15 and TRBJ1-6, is DAMVIQNPRYQVTQFGKPVTLSCSQTLNHNVMYWYQQKSSQAPKLLFHYYDKDFNNEADTPDNFQSRRPNTSFCFLDIRSPGLGDTAMYLCATSRVGGYNSPLHFGNGTRLTVT.

This chain connects TRBV30 to TRBJ1-6; tentative D call: TRBD1 (5 bases). V was pared by 3 bases and J by 8 bases, with 14 bases between. The CDR3 runs 14 residues. CDR1 and CDR2 from the germline V gene are GTSNPN and SVGIG (reference sequence). The CDR3 DNA reads TGTGCCTGGAGAGTTCCCTTAGGGGATTCACCCCTCCACTTT. It encodes CAWRVPLGDSPLHF. Complete variable domain (other parts from reference TRBV30 and TRBJ1-6): SQTIHQWPATLVQPVGSPLSLECTVEGTSNPNLYWYRQAAGRGLQLLFYSVGIGQISSEVPQNLSASRPQDRQFILSSKKLLLSDSGFYLCAWRVPLGDSPLHFGNGTRLTVT.

This chain joins TRBV18 and TRBJ2-5; 8 nucleotides line up with TRBD2. Germline V CDR1 and CDR2: KGHSH, LQKENI. There are 17 residues in the CDR3. Losses at the gene ends were 2 bases for V and 0 bases for J; bases not matched to a gene: 8. The CDR3 region has the DNA TGTGCCAGCTCACCAGCCGTGGGTAGCGGGGACCAAGAGACCCAGTACTTC. This codes for CASSPAVGSGDQETQYF.

This clone was counted a few times. The gene calls are TRBV7-8 and TRBJ1-5; D call uncertain. The V gene lost 5 bases and the J gene lost 7 bases, with 15 bases spanning the gap. This CDR3 comprises 14 residues. Germline CDR1 SGHVS, CDR2 FQNEAQ. The CDR3 DNA sequence: TGTGCCAGCAGCCCTGGACTCTTTGGGCAGCCCCAGCATTTT. This gives the protein CASSPGLFGQPQHF. The whole variable domain, remainder taken from reference TRBV7-8 and TRBJ1-5, is GAGVSQSPRYKVAKRGQDVALRCDPISGHVSLFWYQQALGQGPEFLTYFQNEAQLDKSGLPSDRFFAERPEGSVSTLKIQRTQQEDSAVYLCASSPGLFGQPQHFGDGTRLSIL.

The chain joins TRBV5-1 to TRBJ1-2; TRBD1 matches 9 bases. Germline CDR1 and CDR2: SGHRS and YFSETQ. CDR3 length: 14 amino acids. V was clipped by 4 bases and J by 5 bases; unmatched bases: 6. The CDR3 protein is CASSPGTGSYGYTF. Written as DNA, the CDR3 is TGCGCCAGCAGCCCCGGGACAGGGAGTTATGGCTACACCTTC.

This clone was seen a single time. This chain links TRBV7-2 with TRBJ1-2; 7 nucleotides align to TRBD1. The CDR3 length is 13 residues. Germline assignment: CDR1 SGHTA and CDR2 FQGNSA. J lost 7 bases, V lost 5 bases, and 7 bases had no gene match. The DNA for the CDR3 is TGTGCCAGCAGCCTAACAGGGGCCGGTGGCTACACCTTC. Amino acids: CASSLTGAGGYTF.

About this clone: A junction boundary mismatches the germline segment, possibly from a read error. The chain uses TRBV7-6 and TRBJ2-5; no firm D call. The CDR3 covers 11 residues. CDR1 and CDR2 (germline): SGHVS, FNYEAQ. CDR3 region: CASGEVPLSHF. As DNA, the CDR3 is TGTGCCAGCGGCGAGGTTCCCCTTAGTCACTTC.

The chain combines TRBV27 with TRBJ2-7, with unresolved D. With 5 bases removed from V and 2 bases from J, the gap between germline ends came to 13 bases. This CDR3 region has 14 residues. Germline CDR1 MNHEY, CDR2 SMNVEV (reference sequence). DNA for the CDR3: TGTGCCAGCAGTCATAAACCCACAGCCTACGAGCAGTACTTC. This codes for CASSHKPTAYEQYF.

The rearrangement links TRBV6-6 to TRBJ2-7; TRBD1 aligns across 11 bases. The CDR3 is made up of 15 amino acids. V dropped 0 bases and J dropped 5; count of bases not matched to a gene: 3. Germline V gene data show CDR1 as MNHNY and CDR2 as SVGAGI (reference sequence). CDR3 sequence: CASSYSRDRGDEQYF. As DNA, the CDR3 is TGTGCCAGCAGTTACTCGCGGGACAGGGGGGACGAGCAGTACTTC.

The chain carries TRBV7-2 and TRBJ1-3, with D unclear. V gave up 5 bases and J gave up 4 bases, with 18 bases separating them. This CDR3 is 16 amino acids long. Germline CDR1 is SGHTA and CDR2 is FQGNSA. In DNA, the CDR3 is TGTGCCAGCAGCCCGGGAGGGTTCGGATGGGGAAACACCATATATTTT. It is translated as CASSPGGFGWGNTIYF.

The chain carries TRBV9 and TRBJ1-6; D remains ambiguous. V dropped 0 bases and J dropped 10 bases, with 8 bases sitting between them. The CDR3 contains 13 residues. Germline V gives CDR1 SGDLS, CDR2 YYNGEE. The CDR3 spells CASSVEEQSPLHF. DNA of the CDR3: TGTGCCAGCAGCGTAGAGGAACAGTCACCCCTCCACTTT.

The V and J genes are TRBV5-1 and TRBJ2-1; 14 bases are shared with TRBD2. J gave up 7 bases and V 4 bases, and 7 bases lay outside the gene matches. Per the germline V gene, CDR1 is SGHRS and CDR2 is YFSETQ. The length of the CDR3 is 16 residues. This CDR3 reads CASSTGTSGGSNEQFF. The CDR3 bases are TGCGCCAGCAGCACCGGGACTAGCGGGGGATCGAATGAGCAGTTCTTC.

This clone was seen a single time. The V gene is TRBV7-7, the J gene TRBJ2-5; D remains unclear. The V gene lost 0 bases and the J gene lost 1 base, with 6 bases spanning the gap. The CDR3 contains 14 residues. Germline lookup yields CDR1 SSHAT and CDR2 FNYEAQ (reference sequence). The CDR3 loop is CASSLAERQETQYF. The CDR3 coding sequence is TGTGCCAGCAGCTTAGCGGAGCGCCAAGAGACCCAGTACTTC.

V and J are TRBV2 and TRBJ1-5; 7 bases fit TRBD1. Germline assignment: CDR1 SNHLY and CDR2 FYNNEI. The CDR3 loop spans 13 amino acids. Unmatched junction bases numbered 7, after V lost 10 bases and J lost 4 bases. In DNA form, the CDR3 reads TGTGCCATAAGACAGGGTTGGAATCAGCCCCAGCATTTT. Translation gives CAIRQGWNQPQHF.

The V call is TRBV6-1, the J call TRBJ1-2, with 12 nucleotides matching TRBD1. This CDR3 spans 15 amino acids. Germline values: CDR1 MNHNS, CDR2 SASEGT. Unmatched junction bases numbered 7, after V lost 6 bases and J lost 5 bases. The CDR3 protein is CASRGDRGRSYGYTF. CDR3 sequence (DNA): TGTGCCAGCAGAGGGGACAGGGGGCGGTCATATGGCTACACCTTC.

The rearrangement uses TRBV5-6 and TRBJ1-2; D is unresolved. Germline assignment: CDR1 SGHDT and CDR2 YYEEEE. Trimming removed 0 bases at V and 8 bases at J, with 14 bases between. The CDR3 length is 14 residues. The CDR3 region is CASSLEVEFPGYTF. CDR3 DNA: TGTGCCAGCAGCTTGGAGGTGGAGTTCCCAGGCTACACCTTC.

Notes on this clone: Germline and junction disagree at one end, which may indicate a read error. The gene calls are TRBV4-3 and TRBJ2-3, with 8 bases identical to TRBD2. The germline V gene encodes CDR1 LGHNA and CDR2 YSLEER. CDR3 length: 16 amino acids. DNA for the CDR3: TGCGCCGGCAGCCAAGAGAAGCGGGGGTACACAGATACGCAGTATTTT. Its translation: CAGSQEKRGYTDTQYF.

This clone was seen only once. The chain joins TRBV11-2 to TRBJ1-4; the D is unclear. Germline CDR1 SGHAT, CDR2 FQNNGV. The ends were cut back, 0 bases at V and 8 bases at J, with 7 bases in the middle. This CDR3 contains 13 residues. The CDR3 DNA reads as TGTGCCAGCAGCTTAGAGGCGGCCGAAAAACTGTTTTTT. This sequence encodes CASSLEAAEKLFF. Based on the CDR3 plus reference TRBV11-2 and TRBJ1-4, the full variable domain is EAGVAQSPRYKIIEKRQSVAFWCNPISGHATLYWYQQILGQGPKLLIQFQNNGVVDDSQLPKDRFSAERLKGVDSTLKIQPAKLEDSAVYLCASSLEAAEKLFFGSGTQLSVL.

The gene calls are TRBV5-1 and TRBJ2-7, with TRBD2 matching 11 bases. This CDR3 spans 15 amino acids. Losses at the gene ends were 0 bases for V and 5 bases for J; bases not matched to a gene: 4. In germline, CDR1 is SGHRS, CDR2 YFSETQ. The CDR3 loop reads CASSLGIAGGDEQYF. CDR3 nucleotides: TGCGCCAGCAGCTTGGGGATAGCGGGGGGGGACGAGCAGTACTTC.

The V gene is TRBV7-9, the J gene TRBJ2-1; 10 bases map to TRBD2. J gave up 1 base and V 5 bases, and 5 bases lay outside the gene matches. The CDR3 has 16 amino acids. Germline V gives CDR1 SEHNR, CDR2 FQNEAQ (reference sequence). The chain's CDR3 is CASSQTTSGSYNEQFF. In DNA form, the CDR3 reads TGTGCCAGCAGCCAAACGACTAGCGGGTCCTACAATGAGCAGTTCTTC.